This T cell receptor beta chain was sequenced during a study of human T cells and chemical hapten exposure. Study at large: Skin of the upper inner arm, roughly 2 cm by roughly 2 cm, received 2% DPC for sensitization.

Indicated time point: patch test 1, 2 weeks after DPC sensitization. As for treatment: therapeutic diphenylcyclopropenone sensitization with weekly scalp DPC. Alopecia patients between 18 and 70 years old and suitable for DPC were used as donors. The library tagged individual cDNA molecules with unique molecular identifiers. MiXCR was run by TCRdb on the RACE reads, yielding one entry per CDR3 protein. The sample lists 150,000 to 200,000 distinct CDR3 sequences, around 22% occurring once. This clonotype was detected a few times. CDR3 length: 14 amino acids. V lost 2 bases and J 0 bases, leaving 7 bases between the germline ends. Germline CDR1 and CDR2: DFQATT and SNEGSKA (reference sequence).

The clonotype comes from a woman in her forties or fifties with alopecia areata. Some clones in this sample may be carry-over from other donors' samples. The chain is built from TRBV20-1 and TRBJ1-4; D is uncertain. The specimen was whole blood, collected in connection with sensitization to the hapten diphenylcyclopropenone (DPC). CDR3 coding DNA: TGCAGTGCTAGAAAAGTTGCAACTAATGAAAAACTGTTTTTT. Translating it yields CSARKVATNEKLFF.